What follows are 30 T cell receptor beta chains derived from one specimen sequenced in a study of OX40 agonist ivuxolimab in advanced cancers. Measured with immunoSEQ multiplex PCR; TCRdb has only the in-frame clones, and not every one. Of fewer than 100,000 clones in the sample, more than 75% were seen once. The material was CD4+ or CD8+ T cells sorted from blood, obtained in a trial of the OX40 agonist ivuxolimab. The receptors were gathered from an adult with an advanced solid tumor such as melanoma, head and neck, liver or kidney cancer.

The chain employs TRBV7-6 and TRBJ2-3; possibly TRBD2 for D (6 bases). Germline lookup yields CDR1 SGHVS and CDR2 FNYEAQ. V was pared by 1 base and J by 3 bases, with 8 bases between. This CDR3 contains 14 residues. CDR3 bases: TGTGCCAGCAGCTTAGGGGGACTGACAGATACGCAGTATTTT. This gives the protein CASSLGGLTDTQYF.

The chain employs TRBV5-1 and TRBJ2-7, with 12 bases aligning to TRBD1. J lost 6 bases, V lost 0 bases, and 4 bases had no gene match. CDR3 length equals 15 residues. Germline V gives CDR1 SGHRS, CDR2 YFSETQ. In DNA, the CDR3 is TGCGCCAGCAGCTTGGCCGGGACAGGGGGCGGCGAGCAGTACTTC. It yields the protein CASSLAGTGGGEQYF.

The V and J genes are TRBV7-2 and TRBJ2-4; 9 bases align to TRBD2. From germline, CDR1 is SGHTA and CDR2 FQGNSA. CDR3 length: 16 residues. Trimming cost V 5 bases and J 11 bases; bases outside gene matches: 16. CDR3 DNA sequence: TGTGCCAGCAGCCCGCCCTGGAGCGGGGGGCGGTCCGTTCAGTACTTC. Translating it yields CASSPPWSGGRSVQYF.

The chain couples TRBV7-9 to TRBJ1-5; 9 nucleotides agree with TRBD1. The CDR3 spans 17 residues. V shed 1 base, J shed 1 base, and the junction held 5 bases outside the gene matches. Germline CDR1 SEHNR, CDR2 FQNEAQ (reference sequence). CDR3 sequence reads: CASSLGQGEGSNQPQHF. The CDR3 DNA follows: TGTGCCAGCAGCTTAGGACAGGGGGAAGGCAGCAATCAGCCCCAGCATTTT.

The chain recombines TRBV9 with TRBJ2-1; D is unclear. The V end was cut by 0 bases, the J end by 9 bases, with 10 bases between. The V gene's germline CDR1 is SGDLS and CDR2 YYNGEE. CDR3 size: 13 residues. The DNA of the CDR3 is TGTGCCAGCAGCGTAGTTGGAGAGCGTGAGCAGTTCTTC. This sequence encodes CASSVVGEREQFF.

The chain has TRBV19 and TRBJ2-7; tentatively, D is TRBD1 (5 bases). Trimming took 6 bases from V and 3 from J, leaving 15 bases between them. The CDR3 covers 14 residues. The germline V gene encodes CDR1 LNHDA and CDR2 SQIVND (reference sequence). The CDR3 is CASSKGSGNYEQYF. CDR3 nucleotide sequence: TGTGCCAGTAGCAAGGGGTCAGGCAACTACGAGCAGTACTTC.

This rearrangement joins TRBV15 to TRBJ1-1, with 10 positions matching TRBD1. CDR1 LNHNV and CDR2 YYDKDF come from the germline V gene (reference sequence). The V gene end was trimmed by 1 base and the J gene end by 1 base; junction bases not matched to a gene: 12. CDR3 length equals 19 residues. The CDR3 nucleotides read TGTGCCACCAGCAGAGGGGGATTGGGACAGGGGAGTTCGAACACTGAAGCTTTCTTT. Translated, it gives CATSRGGLGQGSSNTEAFF.

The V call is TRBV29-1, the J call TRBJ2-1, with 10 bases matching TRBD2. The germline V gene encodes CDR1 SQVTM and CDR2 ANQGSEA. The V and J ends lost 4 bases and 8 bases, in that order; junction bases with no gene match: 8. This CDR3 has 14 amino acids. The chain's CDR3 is CSVGAAGGPHEQFF. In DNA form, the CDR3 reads TGCAGCGTTGGTGCAGCGGGGGGGCCCCATGAGCAGTTCTTC.

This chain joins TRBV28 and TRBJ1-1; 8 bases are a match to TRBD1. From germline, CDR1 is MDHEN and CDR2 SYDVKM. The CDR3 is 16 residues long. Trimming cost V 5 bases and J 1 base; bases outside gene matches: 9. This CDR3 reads CASSTLLQGENTEAFF. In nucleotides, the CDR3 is TGTGCCAGCAGTACCTTACTACAGGGGGAGAACACTGAAGCTTTCTTT.

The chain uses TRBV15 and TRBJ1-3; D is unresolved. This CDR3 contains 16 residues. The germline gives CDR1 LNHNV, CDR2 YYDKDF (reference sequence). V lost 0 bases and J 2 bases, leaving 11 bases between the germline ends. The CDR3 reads CATSRESSPAGNTIYF. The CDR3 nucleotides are TGTGCCACCAGCAGAGAGTCGAGTCCTGCTGGAAACACCATATATTTT.

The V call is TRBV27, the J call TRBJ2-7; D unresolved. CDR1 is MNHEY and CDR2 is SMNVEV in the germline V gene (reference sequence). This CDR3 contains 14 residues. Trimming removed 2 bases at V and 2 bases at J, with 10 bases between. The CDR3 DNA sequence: TGTGCCAGCAGTTTAACCGCCTCAACCTACGAGCAGTACTTC. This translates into CASSLTASTYEQYF.

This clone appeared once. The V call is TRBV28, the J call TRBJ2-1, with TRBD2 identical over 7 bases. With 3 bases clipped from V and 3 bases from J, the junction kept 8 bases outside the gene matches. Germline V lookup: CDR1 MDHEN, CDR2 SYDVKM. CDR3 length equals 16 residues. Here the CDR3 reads CASSFPGSGVYNEQFF. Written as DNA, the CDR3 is TGTGCCAGCAGTTTCCCCGGGAGCGGGGTCTACAATGAGCAGTTCTTC.

CDR3: CASTTSPRPGAGETQYF. The DNA of the CDR3 is TGTGCCAGCACGACATCGCCTCGGCCCGGCGCGGGAGAGACCCAGTACTTC. The V gene is TRBV13, the J gene TRBJ2-5; the D gene is possibly TRBD2 (5 bases). Trimming removed 7 bases from V and 4 bases from J, with 25 bases in between. Germline V gene lookup returns CDR1 PRHDT and CDR2 FYEKMQ (reference sequence). This CDR3 region has 17 residues.

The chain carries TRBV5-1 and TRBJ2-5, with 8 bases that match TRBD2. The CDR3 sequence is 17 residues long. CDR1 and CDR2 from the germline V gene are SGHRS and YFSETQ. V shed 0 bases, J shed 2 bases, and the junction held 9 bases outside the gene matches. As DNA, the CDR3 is TGCGCCAGCAGCTTGGCGGACCGACTAGCGCAGCAAGAGACCCAGTACTTC. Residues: CASSLADRLAQQETQYF.

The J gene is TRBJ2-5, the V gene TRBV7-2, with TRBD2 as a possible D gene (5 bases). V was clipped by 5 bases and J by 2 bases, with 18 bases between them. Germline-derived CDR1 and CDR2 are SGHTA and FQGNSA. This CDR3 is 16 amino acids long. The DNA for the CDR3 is TGTGCCAGCAGCCACGGTAGCGTAGGACGGCAAGAGACCCAGTACTTC. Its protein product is CASSHGSVGRQETQYF.

In DNA, the CDR3 is TGTGCCAGCAGCTTGGATTTGCTAGCGGGAAGCTCCTACAATGAGCAGTTCTTC. Translated: CASSLDLLAGSSYNEQFF. The V call is TRBV5-4, the J call TRBJ2-1; 9 bases agree with TRBD2. Germline V CDR1 and CDR2: SGHNT, YYREEE (reference sequence). V dropped 0 bases and J dropped 0; count of bases not matched to a gene: 7. This CDR3 spans 18 amino acids. Full variable domain (missing parts from reference TRBV5-4 and TRBJ2-1): ETGVTQSPTHLIKTRGQQVTLRCSSQSGHNTVSWYQQALGQGPQFIFQYYREEENGRGNFPPRFSGLQFPNYSSELNVNALELDDSALYLCASSLDLLAGSSYNEQFFGPGTRLTVL.

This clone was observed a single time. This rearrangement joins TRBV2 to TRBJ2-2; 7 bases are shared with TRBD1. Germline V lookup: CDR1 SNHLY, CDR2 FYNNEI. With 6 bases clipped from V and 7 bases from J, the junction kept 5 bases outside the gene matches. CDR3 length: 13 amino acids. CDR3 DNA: TGTGCCAGCAGCCTACAGGGGAGCGGGGAGCTGTTTTTT. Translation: CASSLQGSGELFF.

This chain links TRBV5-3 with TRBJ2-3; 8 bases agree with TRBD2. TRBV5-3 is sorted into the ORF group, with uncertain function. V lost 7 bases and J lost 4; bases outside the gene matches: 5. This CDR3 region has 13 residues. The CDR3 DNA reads TGTGCCAGACTTAGGCGGGGGGCAGATACGCAGTATTTT. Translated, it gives CARLRRGADTQYF.

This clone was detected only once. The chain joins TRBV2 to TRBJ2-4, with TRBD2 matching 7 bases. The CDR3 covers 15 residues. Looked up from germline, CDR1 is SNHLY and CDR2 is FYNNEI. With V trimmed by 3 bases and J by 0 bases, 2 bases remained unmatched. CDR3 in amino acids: CASSDLAGAKNIQYF. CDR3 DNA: TGTGCCAGCAGTGATTTAGCGGGAGCCAAAAACATTCAGTACTTC.

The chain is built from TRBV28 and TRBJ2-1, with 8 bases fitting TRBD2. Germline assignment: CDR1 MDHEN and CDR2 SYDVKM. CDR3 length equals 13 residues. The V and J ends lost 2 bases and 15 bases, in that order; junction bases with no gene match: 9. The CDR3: CASSLGIAGRGFF. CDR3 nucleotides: TGTGCCAGCAGTTTAGGGATAGCGGGGAGGGGGTTCTTC.

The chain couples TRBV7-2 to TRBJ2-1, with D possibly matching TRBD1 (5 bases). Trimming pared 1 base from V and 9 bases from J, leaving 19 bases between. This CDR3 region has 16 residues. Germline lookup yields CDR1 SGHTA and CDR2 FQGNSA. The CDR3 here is CASSLGSGYPTGEQFF. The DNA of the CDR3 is TGTGCCAGCAGCTTAGGGTCAGGGTATCCCACAGGTGAGCAGTTCTTC.

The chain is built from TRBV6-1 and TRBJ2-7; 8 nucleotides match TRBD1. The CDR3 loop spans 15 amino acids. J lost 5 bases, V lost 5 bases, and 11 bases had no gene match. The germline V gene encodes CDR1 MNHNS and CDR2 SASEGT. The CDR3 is CASSSQTTGDHEQYF. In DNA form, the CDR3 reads TGTGCCAGCAGTTCACAAACGACAGGGGACCACGAGCAGTACTTC.

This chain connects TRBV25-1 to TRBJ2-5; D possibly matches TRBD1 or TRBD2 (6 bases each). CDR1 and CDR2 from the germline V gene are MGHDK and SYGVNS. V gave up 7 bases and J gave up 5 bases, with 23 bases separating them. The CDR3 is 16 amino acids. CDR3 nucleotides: TGTGCCAGCAACGCGGGAACAGGGAAGAAGAGGGAGACCCAGTACTTC. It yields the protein CASNAGTGKKRETQYF.

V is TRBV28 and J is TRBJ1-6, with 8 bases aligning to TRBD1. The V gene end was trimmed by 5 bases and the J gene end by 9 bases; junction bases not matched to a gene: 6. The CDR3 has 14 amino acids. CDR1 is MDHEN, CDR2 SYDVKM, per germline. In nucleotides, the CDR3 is TGTGCCAGCAGTCCGACAGGGGTGGTTTCACCCCTCCACTTT. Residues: CASSPTGVVSPLHF. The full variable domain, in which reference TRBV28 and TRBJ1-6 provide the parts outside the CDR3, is DVKVTQSSRYLVKRTGEKVFLECVQDMDHENMFWYRQDPGLGLRLIYFSYDVKMKEKGDIPEGYSVSREKKERFSLILESASTNQTSMYLCASSPTGVVSPLHFGNGTRLTVT.

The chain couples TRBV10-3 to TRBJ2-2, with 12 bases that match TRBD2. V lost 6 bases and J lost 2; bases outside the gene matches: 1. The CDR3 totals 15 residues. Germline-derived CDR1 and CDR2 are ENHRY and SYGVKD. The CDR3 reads CAIRGLAGNTGELFF. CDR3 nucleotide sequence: TGTGCCATCAGAGGACTAGCGGGAAACACCGGGGAGCTGTTTTTT.

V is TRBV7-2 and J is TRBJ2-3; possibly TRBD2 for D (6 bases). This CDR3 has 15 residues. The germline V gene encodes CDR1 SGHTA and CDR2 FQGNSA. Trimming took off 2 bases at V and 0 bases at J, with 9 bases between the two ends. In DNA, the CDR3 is TGTGCCAGCAGCTTACCGAGCGGGAGCACAGATACGCAGTATTTT. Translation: CASSLPSGSTDTQYF. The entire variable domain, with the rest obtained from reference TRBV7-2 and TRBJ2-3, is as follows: GAGVSQSPSNKVTEKGKDVELRCDPISGHTALYWYRQSLGQGLEFLIYFQGNSAPDKSGLPSDRFSAERTGGSVSTLTIQRTQQEDSAVYLCASSLPSGSTDTQYFGPGTRLTVL.

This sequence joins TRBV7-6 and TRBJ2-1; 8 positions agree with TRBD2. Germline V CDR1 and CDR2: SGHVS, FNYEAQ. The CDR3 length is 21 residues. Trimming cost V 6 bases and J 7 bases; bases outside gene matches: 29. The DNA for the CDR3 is TGTGCCAGCAGGTTTAGGGGTATTGTAACTAGCGGATTACCCATACCTAATGAGCAGTTCTTC. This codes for CASRFRGIVTSGLPIPNEQFF.

DNA for the CDR3: TGTGCCAGTACCCCGACAGGGAAAAAAGCTTTCTTT. Amino acid sequence: CASTPTGKKAFF. This rearrangement joins TRBV19 to TRBJ1-1; 7 bases are shared with TRBD1. CDR3 length equals 12 residues. CDR1 is LNHDA and CDR2 is SQIVND in the germline V gene (reference sequence). Germline trimming cut 7 bases from V and 9 bases from J; bases unmatched to any gene: 8.

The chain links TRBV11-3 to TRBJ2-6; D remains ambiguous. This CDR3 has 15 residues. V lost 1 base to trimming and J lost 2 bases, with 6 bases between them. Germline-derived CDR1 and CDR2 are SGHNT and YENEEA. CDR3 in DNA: TGTGCCAGCAGCTTAGGGACGCCTGGGGCCAACGTCCTGACTTTC. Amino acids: CASSLGTPGANVLTF.

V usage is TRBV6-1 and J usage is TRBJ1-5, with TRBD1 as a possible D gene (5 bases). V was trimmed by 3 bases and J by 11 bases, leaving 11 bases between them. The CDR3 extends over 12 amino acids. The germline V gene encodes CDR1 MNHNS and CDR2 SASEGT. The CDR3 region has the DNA TGTGCCAGCAGTGACGACGTAGGGGCCCAGCATTTT. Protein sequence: CASSDDVGAQHF.